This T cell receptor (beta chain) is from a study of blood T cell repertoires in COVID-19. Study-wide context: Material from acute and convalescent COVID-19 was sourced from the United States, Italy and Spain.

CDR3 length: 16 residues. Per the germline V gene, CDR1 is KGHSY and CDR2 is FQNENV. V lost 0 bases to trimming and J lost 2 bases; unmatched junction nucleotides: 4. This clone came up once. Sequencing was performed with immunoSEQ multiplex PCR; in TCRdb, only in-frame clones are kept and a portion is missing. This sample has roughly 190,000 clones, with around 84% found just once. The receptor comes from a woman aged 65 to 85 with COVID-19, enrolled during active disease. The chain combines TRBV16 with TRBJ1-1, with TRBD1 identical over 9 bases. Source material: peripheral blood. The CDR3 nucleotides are TGTGCCAGCAGCCAATCACCGGGACAGGGTAACACTGAAGCTTTCTTT. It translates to CASSQSPGQGNTEAFF.